The rows below give T cell receptor beta chains drawn from one sample of a study of blood T cell repertoires in COVID-19. Data came from immunoSEQ multiplex PCR; TCRdb stores just in-frame clones and leaves some out. Found here are around 300,000 clones, 75% to 90% of them singletons; the top ten hold less than 6.5%. Sequenced sample: PBMCs or T cells enriched from blood (not recorded which). These receptors came from a man aged 25 to 40 who had recovered from COVID-19. CDR3s include the opening cysteine and the closing phenylalanine or tryptophan. Fields, in order: V gene, D gene, J gene, clone size, CDR3 protein, CDR3 DNA. A D gene is named only where the DNA matches it firmly. The size field is filled for only some rows; it gives once, few, many or a size class.

TRBV14,TRBD1,TRBJ2-7,-,CASSRYRGFPYEQYF,TGTGCCAGCAGTCGATACAGGGGGTTCCCCTACGAGCAGTACTTC
TRBV4-2,-,TRBJ1-6,-,CASSEPGLSASPLHF,TGTGCCAGCAGCGAACCTGGACTGTCCGCTTCACCCCTCCACTTT
TRBV27,-,TRBJ1-2,-,CASSPRTDGRDGYTF,TGTGCCAGCAGTCCGCGGACAGATGGACGGGATGGCTACACCTTC
TRBV10-2,TRBD2,TRBJ2-5,once,CASTGLAGGAWETQYF,TGCGCCAGCACAGGACTAGCGGGCGGAGCTTGGGAGACCCAGTACTTC
TRBV3-1/TRBV3-2,TRBD2,TRBJ2-1,-,CASSTRTSGGNYNEQFF,TGTGCCAGCAGCACCCGGACTAGCGGGGGGAATTACAATGAGCAGTTCTTC
TRBV6-5,TRBD1,TRBJ1-1,-,CASSYYGTVMNTEAFF,TGTGCCAGCAGTTACTACGGGACAGTCATGAACACTGAAGCTTTCTTT
TRBV28,-,TRBJ1-5,-,CASSLSGGGNQPQHF,TGTGCCAGCAGTTTATCAGGAGGGGGCAATCAGCCCCAGCATTTT
TRBV28,-,TRBJ1-5,-,CASKTGRQPQHF,TGTGCCAGCAAAACAGGGAGACAGCCCCAGCATTTT
TRBV19,TRBD2,TRBJ2-7,-,CASTEVAGASYEQYF,TGTGCCAGTACCGAGGTAGCGGGGGCGTCCTACGAGCAGTACTTC
TRBV5-6,-,TRBJ1-2,-,CASSLASLFEYGYTF,TGTGCCAGCAGCTTGGCCTCACTCTTCGAATATGGCTACACCTTC
TRBV2,-,TRBJ2-5,once,CASSDTRVGETQYF,TGTGCCAGCAGTGACACAAGAGTGGGCGAGACCCAGTACTTC
TRBV28,TRBD1,TRBJ2-1,-,CASRASDRVGNEQFF,TGTGCCAGCAGGGCCTCTGACAGGGTGGGCAATGAGCAGTTCTTC
TRBV7-9,TRBD2,TRBJ2-1,-,CASSPPGLADYNEQFF,TGTGCCAGCAGCCCTCCGGGACTAGCGGACTACAATGAGCAGTTCTTC
TRBV11-3,-,TRBJ2-3,-,CASSLGGDTDTQYF,TGTGCCAGCAGCTTAGGCGGAGACACAGATACGCAGTATTTT
TRBV30,-,TRBJ1-2,-,CAWSPWAGRPKIF,TGTGCCTGGAGTCCCTGGGCAGGTCGCCCTAAGATTTTC
TRBV19,-,TRBJ1-2,-,CASSGSVRHGYTF,TGTGCCAGTAGTGGGTCCGTCAGGCATGGCTACACCTTC
TRBV18,-,TRBJ2-1,-,CASSPGGGLNEQFF,TGTGCCAGCTCACCGGGTGGCGGCCTCAATGAGCAGTTCTTC